The 30 T cell receptor beta chains below were found in one sample sequenced in a study of T cells in Graves' hyperthyroidism and ophthalmopathy. What was amplified from RNA transcripts were TCR beta CDR3 regions. HTBI primers were employed in a first-round RT-PCR of the TCR CDR3. TCRdb re-called the multiplex PCR reads with MiXCR, one entry per CDR3 protein. The table includes around 250,000 distinct CDR3 sequences, about 15% detected once. Input material: blood. These TCRs come from a woman between 40 and 50 years old with Graves' hyperthyroidism that later progressed to Graves' ophthalmopathy.

The sample holds many counts of this clonotype. J is TRBJ1-4 and V is TRBV4-2; 9 bases line up with TRBD1. CDR3 length: 15 amino acids. V lost 5 bases, J lost 8 bases, and 9 bases stayed unmatched. CDR1 and CDR2 from the germline V gene are LGHNA and YNFKEQ. The DNA for the CDR3 is TGTGCCAGCAGCACCCACAGGGGGCGCAAAGAAAAACTGTTTTTT. Its translation: CASSTHRGRKEKLFF.

V is TRBV28 and J is TRBJ1-5; D perhaps matches TRBD1 (5 bases). The germline CDR1 and CDR2 sequences are MDHEN and SYDVKM. The CDR3 contains 16 residues. The V gene lost 5 bases and the J gene lost 4 bases, with 18 bases spanning the gap. In DNA, the CDR3 is TGTGCCAGCAGTCCCTGGGCGGGGGAGGGAAATCAGCCCCAGCATTTT. Residues: CASSPWAGEGNQPQHF.

This clonotype occurred a few times. This chain connects TRBV28 to TRBJ1-5; D might be TRBD1 (5 bases). CDR1 is MDHEN and CDR2 is SYDVKM in the germline V gene. V was clipped by 5 bases and J by 7 bases, with 15 bases between them. The CDR3 runs 14 residues. This CDR3 is CASSLLLREQPQHF. The DNA of the CDR3 is TGTGCCAGCAGTCTCCTCCTCAGGGAGCAGCCCCAGCATTTT. Together with reference TRBV28 and TRBJ1-5, the CDR3 gives the full variable domain: DVKVTQSSRYLVKRTGEKVFLECVQDMDHENMFWYRQDPGLGLRLIYFSYDVKMKEKGDIPEGYSVSREKKERFSLILESASTNQTSMYLCASSLLLREQPQHFGDGTRLSIL.

In regard to this clonotype: A much bigger clone sits one base away, suggesting this may be a read error. This chain connects TRBV20-1 to TRBJ1-5; weak D call: TRBD1 (5 bases). Germline-derived CDR1 and CDR2 are DFQATT and SNEGSKA (reference sequence). This CDR3 is built from 13 residues. CDR3 in DNA: TGCAGTGCTAGCGGGGGGTTTGGTCAGCCCCATCATTTT. It translates to CSASGGFGQPHHF.

This clonotype was picked up many times. V and J are TRBV27 and TRBJ2-3; D may be TRBD1 or TRBD2 (7 bases each). The ends were cut back, 10 bases at V and 3 bases at J, with 17 bases in the middle. The CDR3 extends over 14 amino acids. Looked up from germline, CDR1 is MNHEY and CDR2 is SMNVEV (reference sequence). The CDR3 bases are TGTGCCACCACCAGGGGGGGCCCGACAGATACGCAGTATTTT. Residues: CATTRGGPTDTQYF.

V is TRBV6-2 or TRBV6-3 and J is TRBJ2-1, with D perhaps matching TRBD2 (5 bases). The V end was cut by 0 bases, the J end by 10 bases, with 10 bases between. This CDR3 is built from 13 residues. Germline CDR1 reads MNHEY; CDR2 reads SVGEGT. Here the CDR3 reads CASSYSPSREQFF. The CDR3 nucleotides read TGTGCCAGCAGTTACTCCCCTAGCAGAGAGCAGTTCTTC.

This clonotype showed up just a few times. The chain joins TRBV6-2 or TRBV6-3 to TRBJ2-5; TRBD2 matches at 8 bases. The V gene end was trimmed by 7 bases and the J gene end by 1 base; junction bases not matched to a gene: 14. Germline loops: CDR1 MNHEY, CDR2 SVGEGT. The CDR3 sequence is 17 residues long. The CDR3 region is CASTRTGLAGFQETQYF. The CDR3 DNA reads TGTGCCAGCACCCGAACGGGGCTAGCGGGTTTCCAAGAGACCCAGTACTTC.

Ten or more counts support this clonotype. The chain uses TRBV19 and TRBJ1-5; D ambiguous. Germline CDR1 LNHDA, CDR2 SQIVND (reference sequence). The CDR3 runs to 14 residues. The V gene lost 5 bases and the J gene lost 4 bases, with 12 bases spanning the gap. This CDR3 reads CASSPYDTNQPQHF. CDR3 DNA sequence: TGTGCCAGTAGTCCCTACGACACAAATCAGCCCCAGCATTTT. Drawing the rest from reference TRBV19 and TRBJ1-5, the complete variable domain is DGGITQSPKYLFRKEGQNVTLSCEQNLNHDAMYWYRQDPGQGLRLIYYSQIVNDFQKGDIAEGYSVSREKKESFPLTVTSAQKNPTAFYLCASSPYDTNQPQHFGDGTRLSIL.

The table lists this clonotype with many counts. The rearrangement joins TRBV7-9 to TRBJ2-5; TRBD1 aligns across 8 bases. In germline, CDR1 is SEHNR, CDR2 FQNEAQ (reference sequence). Trimming at V came to 3 bases and at J to 2 bases, leaving 5 bases not matched to a gene. The CDR3 covers 15 residues. The chain's CDR3 is CASSFWDRKQETQYF. DNA of the CDR3: TGTGCCAGCAGCTTTTGGGACAGGAAACAAGAGACCCAGTACTTC.

This clonotype occurred many times. V is TRBV6-1 and J is TRBJ2-7; D unresolved. The V gene lost 3 bases and the J gene lost 6 bases, with 12 bases spanning the gap. Germline V CDR1 and CDR2: MNHNS, SASEGT. This CDR3 contains 13 residues. CDR3 in DNA: TGTGCCAGCAGTGAGACGCCGGCTCGCGAGCAGTACTTC. Protein: CASSETPAREQYF.

In its sample, this clonotype was seen many times. One junction end does not reproduce the germline sequence, and a read error may be involved. V is TRBV3-1 and J is TRBJ2-5; TRBD2 matches 7 bases. Per the germline V gene, CDR1 is LGHDT and CDR2 is YNNKEL (reference sequence). The CDR3 totals 12 residues. The CDR3 spells CASSQLGGGRDF. Written as DNA, the CDR3 is TGTGCCAGCAGCCAATTGGGCGGGGGTAGGGACTTC.

At least ten counts were recorded for this clonotype. The V and J genes are TRBV5-5 and TRBJ2-7, with 9 bases that match TRBD2. This CDR3 has 17 residues. Germline CDR1 is SGHKS and CDR2 is YYEKEE (reference sequence). V was pared by 3 bases and J by 3 bases, with 13 bases of the junction left unmatched. CDR3 coding DNA: TGTGCCAGCAGCTCGTTATGGGGTAGCGGGAGCCACTACGAGCAGTACTTC. Residues: CASSSLWGSGSHYEQYF.

The V and J genes are TRBV27 and TRBJ2-7; 8 bases fit TRBD2. The CDR3 consists of 15 residues. The trim removed 4 bases at V and 3 bases at J, leaving 8 bases unmatched. CDR1 and CDR2 from the germline V gene are MNHEY and SMNVEV (reference sequence). The CDR3 DNA follows: TGTGCCAGCAGTTCACTAGCGGTGCCCCTCTACGAGCAGTACTTC. This codes for CASSSLAVPLYEQYF.

On this clonotype: A much larger clone differs from this one at a single base, so this may be a read error. The gene calls are TRBV3-1 and TRBJ2-2; D is unresolved. The CDR3 loop spans 14 amino acids. Germline assignment: CDR1 LGHDT and CDR2 YNNKEL (reference sequence). CDR3 DNA sequence: TGTGCCAGCAGGCAAGGCCGGGACACCGGGGAGCTGTTTTTT. Encoded protein: CASRQGRDTGELFF.

The chain recombines TRBV25-1 with TRBJ2-7; D may correspond to TRBD1 or TRBD2 (5 bases each). The CDR3 loop spans 14 amino acids. V lost 2 bases and J 6 bases, leaving 14 bases between the germline ends. Germline loops: CDR1 MGHDK, CDR2 SYGVNS. The CDR3 spells CASSEDARGGEQYF. The DNA for the CDR3 is TGTGCCAGCAGTGAAGACGCCCGGGGCGGCGAGCAGTACTTC.

The V gene is TRBV28, the J gene TRBJ2-5; 9 positions match TRBD2. This CDR3 is 16 amino acids long. J gave up 5 bases and V 2 bases, and 9 bases lay outside the gene matches. The germline V gene encodes CDR1 MDHEN and CDR2 SYDVKM. The CDR3 nucleotides are TGTGCCAGCAGTTTAGGGGGTAGCGGGAGATTGGAGACCCAGTACTTC. Protein: CASSLGGSGRLETQYF.

This clonotype was counted a few times. The chain has TRBV20-1 and TRBJ2-3; maybe TRBD1 (5 bases). CDR3 size: 14 residues. V was cut by 1 base and J by 1 base, with 9 bases left in between. From germline, CDR1 is DFQATT and CDR2 SNEGSKA (reference sequence). DNA for the CDR3: TGCAGTGCTAGAGCGGACACCGGCACAGATACGCAGTATTTT. Protein product: CSARADTGTDTQYF.

The sample holds a few counts of this clonotype. V and J are TRBV7-9 and TRBJ2-1; D gene unclear. The V end lost 11 bases, the J end lost 2 bases, and 7 bases lay between the germline ends. There are 11 residues in the CDR3. Germline-derived CDR1 and CDR2 are SEHNR and FQNEAQ (reference sequence). CDR3 nucleotide sequence: TGTGCCCATGAGGCCTACAATGAGCAGTTCTTC. Encoded protein: CAHEAYNEQFF.

This clonotype was recorded many times. V and J are TRBV28 and TRBJ2-7; 8 bases are a match to TRBD2. CDR1 is MDHEN, CDR2 SYDVKM, per germline. This CDR3 region has 18 residues. After removal of 1 base from V and 5 bases from J, the junction contained 16 bases not matched to a gene. Here the CDR3 DNA reads TGTGCCAGCAGTTTATATACACCCTGGGGCGGGAGGCCCCACGAGCAGTACTTC. It specifies CASSLYTPWGGRPHEQYF.

This clonotype was seen ten or more times. V gene TRBV29-1 combines with J gene TRBJ2-2; perhaps TRBD1 as D (5 bases). The germline V and J ends were trimmed by 5 bases and 0 bases, with 16 bases remaining between them. The CDR3 consists of 16 residues. The V gene's germline CDR1 is SQVTM and CDR2 ANQGSEA. The DNA of the CDR3 is TGCAGCGTTCCCGTCACCAGACAGTCGAACACCGGGGAGCTGTTTTTT. Protein sequence: CSVPVTRQSNTGELFF.

This clonotype appeared a few times. A junction boundary mismatches the germline segment, possibly from a read error. The chain recombines TRBV20-1 with TRBJ2-5; 7 bases agree with TRBD2. This CDR3 contains 16 residues. Germline CDR1 is DFQATT and CDR2 is SNEGSKA (reference sequence). The CDR3 loop is CSAFSSPTSVQEAQYF. CDR3 bases: TGCAGTGCTTTTTCTTCTCCTACTAGCGTCCAAGAGGCCCAGTACTTC.

This clonotype has only a few counts. The rearrangement uses TRBV19 and TRBJ2-3; TRBD2 aligns across 7 bases. In germline, CDR1 is LNHDA, CDR2 SQIVND (reference sequence). This CDR3 spans 14 amino acids. J was trimmed by 2 bases and V by 7 bases; bases with no gene match: 6. This chain's CDR3 is CASISSGVTDTQYF. Written as DNA, the CDR3 is TGTGCCAGTATCTCTAGCGGCGTCACAGATACGCAGTATTTT.

This clonotype was detected ten times or more. The rearrangement links TRBV20-1 to TRBJ2-3; D perhaps matches TRBD1 (5 bases). The CDR3 has 16 amino acids. From germline, CDR1 is DFQATT and CDR2 SNEGSKA (reference sequence). Trimming cost V 0 bases and J 0 bases, with 13 bases left between them. As DNA, the CDR3 is TGCAGTGCTAGAGAGAAGGGGTTTTATAGCACAGATACGCAGTATTTT. Amino acids: CSAREKGFYSTDTQYF.

This clonotype was recorded at least ten times. V is TRBV12-3 or TRBV12-4 and J is TRBJ1-4, with TRBD1 as a possible D gene (5 bases). The ends were cut back, 7 bases at V and 11 bases at J, with 17 bases in the middle. The CDR3 runs to 13 residues. Here the CDR3 reads CASTQLGAGKLFF. DNA for the CDR3: TGTGCCAGCACCCAACTAGGGGCAGGGAAACTGTTTTTT.

The sample holds many counts of this clonotype. The chain uses TRBV7-3 and TRBJ2-1; TRBD2 might be the D (7 bases). Trimming pared 2 bases from V and 8 bases from J, leaving 13 bases between. The CDR3 is 14 residues long. Germline assignment: CDR1 SGHTA and CDR2 FQGTGA. The CDR3 nucleotides read TGTGCCAGCAGCTTATCCGGGGGGCAGGATGAGCAGTTCTTC. It codes for CASSLSGGQDEQFF.

On this clonotype itself: No conserved phenylalanine or tryptophan ends this CDR3, so it is likely a read error. The DNA is omitted, as the CDR3 cannot be located on it reliably, and the CDR3 follows TCRdb's listing. This rearrangement joins TRBV5-1 to TRBJ2-7; the table gives TRBD1 as D, unverified against the DNA. With termini counted, the CDR3 has 14 amino acids. Germline CDR1 SGHRS, CDR2 YFSETQ. The CDR3 here is CASKGQESSYEQCL.

This clonotype came up many times. The chain couples TRBV28 to TRBJ2-1, with a possible D match to TRBD2 (5 bases). The V end was cut by 6 bases, the J end by 4 bases, with 16 bases between. The CDR3 has 15 amino acids. Looked up from germline, CDR1 is MDHEN and CDR2 is SYDVKM. The CDR3 spells CASSRRGSRYNEQFF. DNA for the CDR3: TGTGCCAGCAGCCGACGGGGAAGTAGGTACAATGAGCAGTTCTTC.

This rearrangement joins TRBV20-1 to TRBJ2-7; D is possibly TRBD2 (6 bases). CDR1 is DFQATT and CDR2 is SNEGSKA in the germline V gene (reference sequence). CDR3 length equals 15 residues. Trimming pared 1 base from V and 5 bases from J, leaving 18 bases between. Here the CDR3 DNA reads TGCAGTGCTAGAGGTCTTAGCGGCCTTGGGAACGAGCAGTACTTC. Its translation: CSARGLSGLGNEQYF.

This clonotype was observed at least ten times. The V call is TRBV20-1, the J call TRBJ1-5; possible D gene TRBD1, 5 bases. This CDR3 has 15 amino acids. Germline values: CDR1 DFQATT, CDR2 SNEGSKA (reference sequence). V gave up 5 bases and J gave up 4 bases, with 18 bases separating them. For the CDR3, the DNA is TGCAGTGCTGGGGGGGGACCCTCTTCGAATCAGCCCCAGCATTTT. It specifies CSAGGGPSSNQPQHF.

This clonotype was counted ten times or more. V and J are TRBV19 and TRBJ2-6; no clear D. The CDR3 covers 15 residues. Looked up from germline, CDR1 is LNHDA and CDR2 is SQIVND (reference sequence). V was shortened by 5 bases and J by 1 base, with 9 bases between the two germline ends. The CDR3 reads CASSERGSGANVLTF. Here the CDR3 DNA reads TGTGCCAGTAGTGAACGCGGTTCTGGGGCCAACGTCCTGACTTTC.